Below are 6 T cell receptor beta chains sequenced from a single sample in a study of blood T cells in healthy people across ages. With a J-beta primer mix and a sample-barcoded 5' primer, a second PCR ran about 7 to 12 cycles. TCRdb reprocessed the 5' RACE reads via MiXCR and lists one record per CDR3 protein. Of hundreds of thousands of distinct CDR3 sequences listed, roughly 44% were seen once; the top ten hold roughly 19%. Specimen: blood. These receptors were obtained from a man between 60 and 75 years old in good health.

Notes on this clonotype: The junction and the germline gene differ at one end; a read error may be behind it. The chain joins TRBV4-1 to TRBJ2-6; TRBD1 agrees at 7 bases. The CDR3 is 17 amino acids. The germline V gene has CDR1 MGHRA and CDR2 YSYEKL. The CDR3 coding sequence is TGCGCCAGCAGCCGAACAGGGGACGGCTCTGGGGCCAGCGTCCTGACTTTC. Translated, it gives CASSRTGDGSGASVLTF.

The chain employs TRBV7-9 and TRBJ2-7; 8 bases map to TRBD1. The CDR3 totals 15 residues. V dropped 4 bases and J dropped 3; count of bases not matched to a gene: 8. The germline CDR1 and CDR2 sequences are SEHNR and FQNEAQ (reference sequence). The CDR3 coding sequence is TGTGCCAGCAGCTCGGGACAGGACGGAAACTACGAGCAGTACTTC. Encoded protein: CASSSGQDGNYEQYF. The entire variable domain, with the rest obtained from reference TRBV7-9 and TRBJ2-7, is as follows: DTGVSQNPRHKITKRGQNVTFRCDPISEHNRLYWYRQTLGQGPEFLTYFQNEAQLEKSRLLSDRFSAERPKGSFSTLEIQRTEQGDSAMYLCASSSGQDGNYEQYFGPGTRLTVT.

Note on this clonotype: A junction boundary mismatches the germline segment, possibly from a read error. The chain is built from TRBV25-1 and TRBJ2-1; D call uncertain. The CDR3 runs to 15 residues. CDR1 MGHDK and CDR2 SYGVNS come from the germline V gene. CDR3 protein: CASSESLGVYSEQFF. CDR3 DNA sequence: TGTGCCAGCAGTGAGTCTCTTGGTGTTTACAGTGAGCAGTTCTTC.

This clonotype has a handful of counts. This rearrangement joins TRBV12-3 or TRBV12-4 to TRBJ2-6; D might be TRBD1 or TRBD2, each matching 5 bases. The CDR3 totals 18 residues. Deletions cut 2 bases from V and 2 bases from J, with 16 bases between. The CDR3 reads CASSLTEIPGPGANVLTF. The CDR3 coding sequence is TGTGCCAGCAGTTTAACAGAGATCCCGGGGCCTGGGGCCAACGTCCTGACTTTC.

This clonotype was detected only a few times. This chain links TRBV20-1 with TRBJ2-3; no firm D call. CDR3 length: 11 amino acids. The germline V and J ends were trimmed by 0 bases and 6 bases, with 4 bases remaining between them. Germline assignment: CDR1 DFQATT and CDR2 SNEGSKA (reference sequence). CDR3 sequence reads: CSARERDTQYF. As DNA, the CDR3 is TGCAGTGCTAGAGAGAGGGATACGCAGTATTTT.

This chain joins TRBV15 and TRBJ2-1; D gene uncertain. Germline V CDR1 and CDR2: LNHNV, YYDKDF (reference sequence). The CDR3 totals 11 residues. The V end was cut by 4 bases, the J end by 7 bases, with 5 bases between. Here the CDR3 DNA reads TGTGCCACCAGCATCGTAAATGAGCAGTTCTTC. Amino acids: CATSIVNEQFF.